Listed here are 18 T cell receptor beta chains from one sample, sequenced in a study of cytomegalovirus exposure and HLA in healthy donors. The method was immunoSEQ multiplex PCR; TCRdb's version includes in-frame clones alone and lacks a portion of them. The sample consists of 200,000 to 250,000 clones, around four fifths of them appearing once. Input material: PBMCs. The receptors shown here come from a woman in her late teens or twenties in good health and CMV-seronegative.

V is TRBV6-1 and J is TRBJ1-2; D might be TRBD1 (5 bases). Germline V gives CDR1 MNHNS, CDR2 SASEGT. CDR3 size: 15 residues. Between the trimmed V and J ends, which lost 3 bases and 0 bases, there was a span of 11 bases. In nucleotides, the CDR3 is TGTGCCAGCAGTGAGTCGACAGTCACTAACTATGGCTACACCTTC. Its protein product is CASSESTVTNYGYTF.

This chain uses TRBV2 with TRBJ1-4; 9 bases align to TRBD1. The CDR3 is made up of 14 amino acids. J was trimmed by 8 bases and V by 6 bases; bases with no gene match: 7. CDR1 SNHLY and CDR2 FYNNEI come from the germline V gene. The CDR3 spells CASRVQGAGEKLFF. The CDR3 bases are TGTGCCAGCAGAGTACAGGGGGCGGGGGAAAAACTGTTTTTT.

V is TRBV7-9 and J is TRBJ1-1; D might be TRBD1 (5 bases). Trimming left V 7 bases short and J 0 bases short, with 9 bases between. Germline CDR1 and CDR2: SEHNR and FQNEAQ (reference sequence). The CDR3 runs to 13 residues. The CDR3 nucleotides are TGTGCCAGCACTGGGGGTCTGAACACTGAAGCTTTCTTT. Its translation is CASTGGLNTEAFF.

The chain employs TRBV30 and TRBJ2-3; D may be TRBD1 or TRBD2 (5 bases each). CDR3 size: 15 residues. Germline values: CDR1 GTSNPN, CDR2 SVGIG (reference sequence). Trimming took 4 bases from V and 4 from J, leaving 18 bases between them. As DNA, the CDR3 is TGTGCCTGGAACGATGGGACCGGTCGCGCAGATACGCAGTATTTT. Encoded protein: CAWNDGTGRADTQYF.

The rearrangement links TRBV28 to TRBJ1-5, with TRBD1 matching 8 bases. Germline assignment: CDR1 MDHEN and CDR2 SYDVKM. The CDR3 is made up of 13 amino acids. Trimming removed 5 bases from V and 6 bases from J; junction bases left unmatched: 3. The CDR3 nucleotides read TGTGCCAGCAGTATGACAGGGGTTCAGCCCCAGCATTTT. Translation: CASSMTGVQPQHF.

This clone was seen once. J is TRBJ2-3 and V is TRBV15, with 8 bases that match TRBD2. After removal of 3 bases from V and 9 bases from J, the junction contained 14 bases not matched to a gene. There are 16 residues in the CDR3. Germline CDR1 LNHNV, CDR2 YYDKDF (reference sequence). The CDR3 sequence: CATSRVSGIGGKTQYF. CDR3 nucleotides: TGTGCCACCAGCAGGGTTAGCGGGATAGGGGGTAAGACGCAGTATTTT. The whole variable domain, filled in from reference TRBV15 and TRBJ2-3, reads DAMVIQNPRYQVTQFGKPVTLSCSQTLNHNVMYWYQQKSSQAPKLLFHYYDKDFNNEADTPDNFQSRRPNTSFCFLDIRSPGLGDTAMYLCATSRVSGIGGKTQYFGPGTRLTVL.

This clone was detected once. V usage is TRBV27 and J usage is TRBJ1-2; 7 nucleotides line up with TRBD1. Per germline, CDR1 MNHEY and CDR2 SMNVEV (reference sequence). The V gene end was trimmed by 6 bases and the J gene end by 1 base; junction bases not matched to a gene: 11. There are 16 residues in the CDR3. In DNA form, the CDR3 reads TGTGCCAGCAGCCCACTCCGGGACAGACTTAACTATGGCTACACCTTC. This translates into CASSPLRDRLNYGYTF.

V gene TRBV15 combines with J gene TRBJ2-5; D may match TRBD1 or TRBD2 (6 bases each). Germline CDR1 and CDR2: LNHNV and YYDKDF (reference sequence). This CDR3 contains 15 residues. V was shortened by 4 bases and J by 1 base, with 13 bases between the two germline ends. This CDR3 reads CATSTGGHTQETQYF. Written as DNA, the CDR3 is TGTGCCACCAGCACCGGGGGACACACCCAAGAGACCCAGTACTTC.

For the CDR3, the DNA is TGCGCCAGCAGCTTACAGGTCCAGGAAAAACTGTTTTTT. The encoded protein is CASSLQVQEKLFF. The rearrangement joins TRBV5-1 to TRBJ1-4; tentative D call: TRBD1 (5 bases). V gave up 2 bases and J gave up 8 bases, with 10 bases separating them. Germline assignment: CDR1 SGHRS and CDR2 YFSETQ. The CDR3 is made up of 13 amino acids.

The chain recombines TRBV5-6 with TRBJ2-1; D remains ambiguous. This CDR3 region has 16 residues. CDR1 and CDR2 (germline): SGHDT, YYEEEE. With 2 bases removed from V and 3 bases from J, the gap between germline ends came to 15 bases. The CDR3 here is CASSFGEGSGYNEQFF. The CDR3 DNA reads TGTGCCAGCAGCTTCGGAGAAGGATCGGGCTACAATGAGCAGTTCTTC.

V gene TRBV9 combines with J gene TRBJ2-7, with TRBD2 matching over 13 bases. Trimming took 4 bases from V and 3 from J; bases not matched to a gene: 4. Per germline, CDR1 SGDLS and CDR2 YYNGEE. The CDR3 extends over 15 amino acids. The CDR3 DNA reads as TGTGCCAGCAGCCCGGGACTAGCGGGAAACTACGAGCAGTACTTC. Translation gives CASSPGLAGNYEQYF.

The chain joins TRBV19 to TRBJ1-5, with D hard to call. Trimming removed 3 bases from V and 3 bases from J, with 12 bases in between. CDR3 length equals 15 residues. Germline assignment: CDR1 LNHDA and CDR2 SQIVND (reference sequence). CDR3 in amino acids: CASSIAVSNNQPQHF. In nucleotides, the CDR3 is TGTGCCAGTAGTATTGCGGTTTCGAACAATCAGCCCCAGCATTTT.

The V and J genes are TRBV5-4 and TRBJ2-7; 13 bases are a match to TRBD2. The CDR3 spans 15 residues. After removal of 3 bases from V and 7 bases from J, the junction contained 7 bases not matched to a gene. The germline V gene has CDR1 SGHNT and CDR2 YYREEE (reference sequence). CDR3 in amino acids: CASSSGTSGELEQYF. CDR3 sequence (DNA): TGTGCCAGCAGCTCTGGGACTAGCGGGGAATTGGAGCAGTACTTC.

The V and J genes are TRBV25-1 and TRBJ1-2; TRBD1 is a possible D gene (5 bases). Trimming removed 6 bases at V and 5 bases at J, with 7 bases between. Germline V lookup: CDR1 MGHDK, CDR2 SYGVNS. The CDR3 is made up of 11 amino acids. CDR3 DNA: TGTGCCAGCAGCTCAGGGTATGGCTACACCTTC. It encodes CASSSGYGYTF.

The sample holds one count of this clone. The chain links TRBV6-4 to TRBJ2-1; 7 nucleotides match TRBD2. This CDR3 region has 16 residues. J lost 0 bases, V lost 6 bases, and 8 bases had no gene match. The germline CDR1 and CDR2 sequences are MRHNA and SNTAGT. CDR3 region: CASSPRGVGSYNEQFF. CDR3 coding DNA: TGTGCCAGCAGCCCCCGGGGGGTTGGCTCCTACAATGAGCAGTTCTTC.

This rearrangement joins TRBV6-1 to TRBJ2-6; D uncertain. CDR3 length: 14 amino acids. Germline V CDR1 and CDR2: MNHNS, SASEGT. Trimming cost V 7 bases and J 4 bases, with 11 bases left between them. The DNA of the CDR3 is TGTGCCAGCATCCCCACCACCGGGGCCAACGTCCTGACTTTC. Encoded protein: CASIPTTGANVLTF.

V and J are TRBV5-1 and TRBJ2-6; 7 bases align to TRBD1. Germline V lookup: CDR1 SGHRS, CDR2 YFSETQ. Losses at the gene ends were 4 bases for V and 1 base for J; bases not matched to a gene: 8. CDR3 length: 17 residues. The chain's CDR3 is CASSLTGLRSGANVLTF. CDR3 DNA: TGCGCCAGCAGCCTGACAGGGCTCAGGTCTGGGGCCAACGTCCTGACTTTC.

The V gene is TRBV6-1, the J gene TRBJ1-2, with no clear D. The germline gives CDR1 MNHNS, CDR2 SASEGT. This CDR3 region has 13 residues. V lost 1 base, J lost 3 bases, and 6 bases lay in between. The CDR3 reads CASSEGVDYGYTF. CDR3 sequence (DNA): TGTGCCAGCAGTGAAGGGGTGGACTATGGCTACACCTTC.